These T cell receptor beta chains were read from a single sample in a study of OX40 agonist ivuxolimab in advanced cancers. Sequenced by immunoSEQ multiplex PCR; TCRdb stores in-frame clones only, minus some. The data contain roughly 71,000 clones, about 85% of them singletons. This specimen consisted of CD4+ or CD8+ T cells sorted from blood, obtained in a trial of the OX40 agonist ivuxolimab. Every receptor here comes from an adult with an advanced solid tumor such as melanoma, head and neck, liver or kidney cancer. The CDR3 runs from the conserved cysteine through the conserved F or W. The order of the fields is CDR3 DNA, CDR3 protein, CDR3 length, D gene, clone size, V gene, J gene. A D gene is named only where the DNA matches it firmly. Not every row has a clone size; where given, it reads once, few, many or a size class.

CDR3nt: TGCGCCAGCAGCTTGGCAGGGACTAATGAAAAACTGTTTTTT
CDR3aa: CASSLAGTNEKLFF
len: 14
d_gene: NA
abundance: NA
v_gene: TRBV5-1
j_gene: TRBJ1-4

CDR3nt: TGTGCCAGCCGGGGAGGAGGGGTTTATGGCTACACCTTC
CDR3aa: CASRGGGVYGYTF
len: 13
d_gene: NA
abundance: NA
v_gene: TRBV6-5
j_gene: TRBJ1-2

CDR3nt: TGTGCCAGCAGCCCTACAGGGGGCGCGGGCTATGGCTACACCTTC
CDR3aa: CASSPTGGAGYGYTF
len: 15
d_gene: TRBD1
abundance: NA
v_gene: TRBV7-9
j_gene: TRBJ1-2

CDR3nt: TGTGCCAGCAGCCCAAGGGACAGCGGTGGCTACACCTTC
CDR3aa: CASSPRDSGGYTF
len: 13
d_gene: TRBD1
abundance: NA
v_gene: TRBV7-6
j_gene: TRBJ1-2

CDR3nt: TGTGCCAGCAGCAAAGCGCTAGGGGAATGCAACTATGGCTACACCTTC
CDR3aa: CASSKALGECNYGYTF
len: 16
d_gene: NA
abundance: NA
v_gene: TRBV21-1
j_gene: TRBJ1-2

CDR3nt: TGCGCCAGCAGCCTACTGAGCAGTATGAACACTGAAGCTTTCTTT
CDR3aa: CASSLLSSMNTEAFF
len: 15
d_gene: NA
abundance: NA
v_gene: TRBV5-1
j_gene: TRBJ1-1

CDR3nt: TGTGCCAGCAGTTTAATCGTTTCAGAAGCTTTCTTT
CDR3aa: CASSLIVSEAFF
len: 12
d_gene: NA
abundance: NA
v_gene: TRBV28
j_gene: TRBJ1-1

CDR3nt: TGTGCCAGCAGCCAAGGGACAGGGTCGGGCACCGGGGAGCTGTTTTTT
CDR3aa: CASSQGTGSGTGELFF
len: 16
d_gene: TRBD1
abundance: NA
v_gene: TRBV4-2
j_gene: TRBJ2-2

CDR3nt: TGTGCCAGCAGCAGTTATGACAGGGAAGAGACCCAGTACTTC
CDR3aa: CASSSYDREETQYF
len: 14
d_gene: TRBD1
abundance: NA
v_gene: TRBV5-6
j_gene: TRBJ2-5

CDR3nt: TGTGCCAGCAGCTATTCATCAAGGACAGATACGCAGTATTTT
CDR3aa: CASSYSSRTDTQYF
len: 14
d_gene: NA
abundance: few
v_gene: TRBV28
j_gene: TRBJ2-3

CDR3nt: TGTGCCAGCAGTGTAGCGGGGGGGAAAGAGACCCAGTACTTC
CDR3aa: CASSVAGGKETQYF
len: 14
d_gene: TRBD2
abundance: NA
v_gene: TRBV6-1
j_gene: TRBJ2-5

CDR3nt: TGCGCCAGCCAGCTAGCGGGAGCAGATACGCAGTATTTT
CDR3aa: CASQLAGADTQYF
len: 13
d_gene: TRBD2
abundance: NA
v_gene: TRBV10-1
j_gene: TRBJ2-3

CDR3nt: TGTGCCTGGAGAAACAGGGGGGCAGATACGCAGTATTTT
CDR3aa: CAWRNRGADTQYF
len: 13
d_gene: TRBD1
abundance: NA
v_gene: TRBV30
j_gene: TRBJ2-3

CDR3nt: TGTGCCAGCAGCGAACATGGCTACAATGAGCAGTTCTTC
CDR3aa: CASSEHGYNEQFF
len: 13
d_gene: NA
abundance: NA
v_gene: TRBV6-1
j_gene: TRBJ2-1

CDR3nt: TGTGCCAGCAGTCACCCGGGCCAGGAGACCTTC
CDR3aa: CASSHPGQETF
len: 11
d_gene: NA
abundance: NA
v_gene: TRBV6-6
j_gene: TRBJ1-2

CDR3nt: TGTGCCAGCTCACCTCTTGACAGGCCGACTGTAGTGGGGGGGTACGAGCAGTACTTC
CDR3aa: CASSPLDRPTVVGGYEQYF
len: 19
d_gene: NA
abundance: NA
v_gene: TRBV18
j_gene: TRBJ2-7

CDR3nt: TGTGCCAGCAGCTTGGGGCTAGCGGGCAATGAGCAGTTCTTC
CDR3aa: CASSLGLAGNEQFF
len: 14
d_gene: TRBD2
abundance: NA
v_gene: TRBV5-4
j_gene: TRBJ2-1

CDR3nt: TGTGCCAGCAGCCCGGACAGTGCCAAAAACATTCAGTACTTC
CDR3aa: CASSPDSAKNIQYF
len: 14
d_gene: NA
abundance: NA
v_gene: TRBV7-9
j_gene: TRBJ2-4

CDR3nt: TGTGCCAGCAGTTGGACAGGGGGAGGAGAGACCCAGTACTTC
CDR3aa: CASSWTGGGETQYF
len: 14
d_gene: TRBD1
abundance: NA
v_gene: TRBV27
j_gene: TRBJ2-5

CDR3nt: TGTGCCAGCAGTTCTGACAGATATAATGAAAAACTGTTTTTT
CDR3aa: CASSSDRYNEKLFF
len: 14
d_gene: NA
abundance: NA
v_gene: TRBV6-5
j_gene: TRBJ1-4

CDR3nt: TGTGCCTGGCGAGGGGATGCGGCTAATGAAAAACTGTTTTTT
CDR3aa: CAWRGDAANEKLFF
len: 14
d_gene: NA
abundance: NA
v_gene: TRBV30
j_gene: TRBJ1-4

CDR3nt: TGTGCCAGCAGCTTAGCCCTACGTAGCGGGGGCTACAATGAGCAGTTCTTC
CDR3aa: CASSLALRSGGYNEQFF
len: 17
d_gene: TRBD2
abundance: NA
v_gene: TRBV7-8
j_gene: TRBJ2-1

CDR3nt: TGTGCCAGTAGTATAAGCGACAGTCCTAACACTGAAGCTTTCTTT
CDR3aa: CASSISDSPNTEAFF
len: 15
d_gene: NA
abundance: NA
v_gene: TRBV19
j_gene: TRBJ1-1

CDR3nt: TGTGCCATCACGATGCCAGATACGCAGTATTTT
CDR3aa: CAITMPDTQYF
len: 11
d_gene: NA
abundance: NA
v_gene: TRBV28
j_gene: TRBJ2-3

CDR3nt: TGTGCCAGCAGGCAACAGGGGGCGGATGGCTACACCTTC
CDR3aa: CASRQQGADGYTF
len: 13
d_gene: TRBD1
abundance: NA
v_gene: TRBV28
j_gene: TRBJ1-2

CDR3nt: TGTGCCAGCAGCTTATCGGGTGACGAGCAGTTCTTC
CDR3aa: CASSLSGDEQFF
len: 12
d_gene: NA
abundance: NA
v_gene: TRBV7-2
j_gene: TRBJ2-1

CDR3nt: TGTGCCAGCAGCCGCAGAGGGGGTATGAACACTGAAGCTTTCTTT
CDR3aa: CASSRRGGMNTEAFF
len: 15
d_gene: NA
abundance: NA
v_gene: TRBV13
j_gene: TRBJ1-1

CDR3nt: TGTGCCAGCAGCAGGGACAGTATTAATGAAAAACTGTTTTTT
CDR3aa: CASSRDSINEKLFF
len: 14
d_gene: TRBD1
abundance: NA
v_gene: TRBV7-9
j_gene: TRBJ1-4